The T cell receptor beta chain under discussion was sequenced for a study of blood T cell repertoires in COVID-19. At the level of the study: Researchers got acute and convalescent COVID-19 samples from the United States, Italy and Spain. T cells, B-cell-depleted T cells, or PBMCs provided the cDNA or gDNA that served as material.

The CDR3 spans 15 residues. The germline V gene encodes CDR1 SEHNR and CDR2 FQNEAQ (reference sequence). Trimming pared 5 bases from V and 4 bases from J, leaving 14 bases between. Original data processing: Reference gene primer amplification gave estimated nucleated cell counts. The table came from immunoSEQ multiplex PCR; TCRdb's copy has only in-frame clones and leaves some out. Clone size and V and J calls were adopted from that table, with D and trimming inferred from the DNA. The sample consists of more than 150,000 clones, approximately 80% of them appearing once. The sequence derives from a human donor in a cohort sampled during active COVID-19. The rearrangement uses TRBV7-9 and TRBJ1-4; D unclear. Sample: peripheral blood. The CDR3: CASSPKSTLNEKLFF. The CDR3 DNA reads TGTGCCAGCAGCCCCAAGAGCACGCTTAATGAAAAACTGTTTTTT.